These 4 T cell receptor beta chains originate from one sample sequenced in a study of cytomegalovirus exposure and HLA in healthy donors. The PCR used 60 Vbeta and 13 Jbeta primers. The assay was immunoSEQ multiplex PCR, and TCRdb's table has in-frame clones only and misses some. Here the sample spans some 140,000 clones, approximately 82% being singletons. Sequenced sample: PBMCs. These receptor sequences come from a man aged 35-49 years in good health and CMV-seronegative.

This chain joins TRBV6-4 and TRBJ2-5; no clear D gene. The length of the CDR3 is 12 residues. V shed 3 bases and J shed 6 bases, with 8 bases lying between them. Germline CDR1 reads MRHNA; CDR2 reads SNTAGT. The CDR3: CASSERRQTQYF. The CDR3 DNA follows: TGTGCCAGCAGTGAACGGCGGCAGACCCAGTACTTC.

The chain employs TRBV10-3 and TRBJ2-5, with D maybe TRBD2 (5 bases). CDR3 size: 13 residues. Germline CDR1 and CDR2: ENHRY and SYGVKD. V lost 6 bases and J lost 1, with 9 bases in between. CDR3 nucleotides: TGTGCCATCAGCACTAGAAGCCAAGAGACCCAGTACTTC. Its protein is CAISTRSQETQYF.

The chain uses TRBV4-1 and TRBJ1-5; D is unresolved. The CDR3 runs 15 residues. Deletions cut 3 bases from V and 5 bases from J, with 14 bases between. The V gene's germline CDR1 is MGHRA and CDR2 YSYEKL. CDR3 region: CASSQPTGNYQPQHF. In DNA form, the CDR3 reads TGCGCCAGCAGCCAGCCCACGGGAAACTATCAGCCCCAGCATTTT.

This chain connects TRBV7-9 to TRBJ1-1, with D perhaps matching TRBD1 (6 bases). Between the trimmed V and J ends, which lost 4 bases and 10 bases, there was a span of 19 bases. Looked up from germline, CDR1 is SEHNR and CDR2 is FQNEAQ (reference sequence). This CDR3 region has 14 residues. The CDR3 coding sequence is TGTGCCAGCAGCTCAGTAAAGCGACAGGTAGGAGCTTTCTTT. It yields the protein CASSSVKRQVGAFF.